The 20 T cell receptor beta chains given below trace back to one sample, sequenced in a study of blood T cell repertoires in COVID-19. Sequencing was performed with immunoSEQ multiplex PCR; in TCRdb, only in-frame clones are kept and a portion is missing. The sample records over 150,000 clones, about nine tenths being singletons. The sample was PBMCs or T cells enriched from blood (not recorded which). Source of these receptors: a woman in her twenties or thirties who had recovered from COVID-19.

V and J are TRBV7-2 and TRBJ1-1; the D is unclear. Germline assignment: CDR1 SGHTA and CDR2 FQGNSA. Trimming left V 0 bases short and J 0 bases short, with 11 bases between. The CDR3 is made up of 16 amino acids. The CDR3 DNA follows: TGTGCCAGCAGCTTAGCGCGGGTGAGGATGAACACTGAAGCTTTCTTT. Amino acids: CASSLARVRMNTEAFF.

CDR3 sequence reads: CASSLGANQPQHF. Here the CDR3 DNA reads TGTGCCAGCAGTCTGGGCGCCAATCAGCCCCAGCATTTT. The V gene is TRBV6-5, the J gene TRBJ1-5; D not resolved. V was trimmed by 5 bases and J by 3 bases, leaving 8 bases between them. The germline gives CDR1 MNHEY, CDR2 SVGAGI. This CDR3 region has 13 residues.

The V and J genes are TRBV20-1 and TRBJ2-7, with 8 bases identical to TRBD1. V trimming: 4 bases; J trimming: 1 base; junction bases outside the gene matches: 9. Germline CDR1 and CDR2: DFQATT and SNEGSKA (reference sequence). The CDR3 contains 15 residues. The CDR3 reads CSANEGGTGSYEQYF. The CDR3 region has the DNA TGCAGTGCTAATGAAGGGGGGACAGGATCCTACGAGCAGTACTTC.

Regarding this clone: The same CDR3 arises from other DNA sequences in this sample as well. The V call is TRBV19, the J call TRBJ2-7; TRBD1 might be the D (6 bases). CDR3 length equals 11 residues. The V and J ends lost 6 bases and 3 bases respectively, with 6 bases between them. Germline V lookup: CDR1 LNHDA, CDR2 SQIVND (reference sequence). CDR3 in amino acids: CASRDSYEQYF. CDR3 coding DNA: TGTGCCAGTAGGGACAGCTACGAGCAGTACTTC.

This chain joins TRBV24-1 and TRBJ2-2, with 7 bases lining up with TRBD1. This CDR3 has 16 amino acids. With 4 bases clipped from V and 5 bases from J, the junction kept 9 bases outside the gene matches. In germline, CDR1 is KGHDR, CDR2 SFDVKD. The CDR3 DNA reads as TGTGCCACCAGTGACCTACTTCCGACAGGGACCGGGGAGCTGTTTTTT. Its translation: CATSDLLPTGTGELFF.

This clone was counted once. V is TRBV29-1 and J is TRBJ2-2; 7 positions agree with TRBD1. Germline values: CDR1 SQVTM, CDR2 ANQGSEA. With 5 bases clipped from V and 0 bases from J, the junction kept 3 bases outside the gene matches. The CDR3 is 14 residues long. The CDR3 loop is CSVTGTANTGELFF. The CDR3 DNA sequence: TGCAGCGTTACCGGGACAGCGAACACCGGGGAGCTGTTTTTT.

The V call is TRBV27, the J call TRBJ2-7, with 7 bases matching TRBD1. Germline CDR1 and CDR2: MNHEY and SMNVEV (reference sequence). This CDR3 is 15 amino acids long. V lost 6 bases, J lost 6 bases, and 14 bases stayed unmatched. This chain's CDR3 is CASRIKTGTVSEQYF. In nucleotides, the CDR3 is TGTGCCAGCAGAATAAAGACAGGGACGGTAAGCGAGCAGTACTTC.

This clone is a singleton in its sample. The CDR3 DNA is TGTGCCATCAGTGATCATTTCCGTAAGAGTCCCCTCCCCAATGAGCAGTTCTTC. Encoded protein: CAISDHFRKSPLPNEQFF. The V and J genes are TRBV10-3 and TRBJ2-1; D uncertain. CDR1 ENHRY and CDR2 SYGVKD come from the germline V gene. The CDR3 has 18 residues. Trimming pared 3 bases from V and 6 bases from J, leaving 24 bases between.

This clone occurred a few times. The chain is built from TRBV27 and TRBJ2-1, with 12 nucleotides matching TRBD2. This CDR3 region has 15 residues. Trimming cost V 10 bases and J 8 bases; bases outside gene matches: 12. CDR1 is MNHEY and CDR2 is SMNVEV in the germline V gene (reference sequence). The CDR3 loop reads CATRLAGVVGDEQFF. The CDR3 DNA reads TGTGCCACTAGACTAGCGGGAGTGGTTGGAGATGAGCAGTTCTTC.

The gene calls are TRBV6-5 and TRBJ1-3, with 7 nucleotides matching TRBD1. CDR1 MNHEY and CDR2 SVGAGI come from the germline V gene. This CDR3 region has 14 residues. The V and J ends lost 6 bases and 3 bases, in that order; junction bases with no gene match: 5. In DNA, the CDR3 is TGTGCCAGCAGCCGGGACAGCTTTGGAAACACCATATATTTT. Translating gives CASSRDSFGNTIYF.

This chain uses TRBV27 with TRBJ2-7; 10 bases are a match to TRBD2. Unmatched junction bases numbered 12, after V lost 5 bases and J lost 5 bases. Germline assignment: CDR1 MNHEY and CDR2 SMNVEV (reference sequence). This CDR3 is built from 16 residues. The CDR3 DNA reads TGTGCCAGCAGTCCGGGACTAGCGAGGGTTACGAACGAGCAGTACTTC. This gives the protein CASSPGLARVTNEQYF.

V is TRBV9 and J is TRBJ1-4; perhaps TRBD1 as D (6 bases). V lost 0 bases, J lost 2 bases, and 8 bases lay in between. This CDR3 region has 15 residues. Looked up from germline, CDR1 is SGDLS and CDR2 is YYNGEE. CDR3: CASSVEGQTNEKLFF. CDR3 sequence (DNA): TGTGCCAGCAGCGTAGAAGGACAGACTAATGAAAAACTGTTTTTT.

The V and J genes are TRBV7-2 and TRBJ1-1, with 7 nucleotides matching TRBD1. V was clipped by 5 bases and J by 0 bases; unmatched bases: 6. CDR1 and CDR2 from the germline V gene are SGHTA and FQGNSA. This CDR3 spans 15 amino acids. CDR3 in amino acids: CASSAPGQLNTEAFF. CDR3 nucleotide sequence: TGTGCCAGCAGCGCCCCGGGACAGCTGAACACTGAAGCTTTCTTT. The complete variable domain, with remaining parts taken from reference TRBV7-2 and TRBJ1-1, reads GAGVSQSPSNKVTEKGKDVELRCDPISGHTALYWYRQSLGQGLEFLIYFQGNSAPDKSGLPSDRFSAERTGGSVSTLTIQRTQQEDSAVYLCASSAPGQLNTEAFFGQGTRLTVV.

The V gene is TRBV21-1, the J gene TRBJ2-2; whether TRBD2, the table's D call, matches the DNA was not checked. TRBV21-1 corresponds to a pseudogene. The CDR3 totals 15 residues. CDR3 sequence (DNA): TGTGCCAGCAGCAGCCCGGGAGGGTACACCGGGGAGCTGTTTTTT. It specifies CASSSPGGYTGELFF.

This chain links TRBV7-6 with TRBJ2-3, with 14 positions matching TRBD2. The length of the CDR3 is 16 residues. The germline CDR1 and CDR2 sequences are SGHVS and FNYEAQ. J was trimmed by 4 bases and V by 5 bases; bases with no gene match: 5. CDR3 residues: CASSPRLAGGSDTQYF. The CDR3 DNA follows: TGTGCCAGCAGCCCCCGACTAGCGGGGGGGTCAGATACGCAGTATTTT. The entire variable domain, with the rest obtained from reference TRBV7-6 and TRBJ2-3, is as follows: GAGVSQSPRYKVTKRGQDVALRCDPISGHVSLYWYRQALGQGPEFLTYFNYEAQQDKSGLPNDRFSAERPEGSISTLTIQRTEQRDSAMYRCASSPRLAGGSDTQYFGPGTRLTVL.

J is TRBJ1-6 and V is TRBV7-2; 9 nucleotides match TRBD1. The CDR3 covers 17 residues. CDR1 is SGHTA, CDR2 FQGNSA, per germline. J lost 9 bases, V lost 5 bases, and 14 bases had no gene match. The CDR3 region is CASSPTGTGIGFSPLHF. The CDR3, as DNA: TGTGCCAGCAGCCCAACCGGGACAGGGATCGGGTTTTCACCCCTCCACTTT. Full variable domain (missing parts from reference TRBV7-2 and TRBJ1-6): GAGVSQSPSNKVTEKGKDVELRCDPISGHTALYWYRQSLGQGLEFLIYFQGNSAPDKSGLPSDRFSAERTGGSVSTLTIQRTQQEDSAVYLCASSPTGTGIGFSPLHFGNGTRLTVT.

This clone was counted a single time. This rearrangement joins TRBV9 to TRBJ1-1, with D possibly being TRBD1 (5 bases). V lost 4 bases and J 0 bases, leaving 13 bases between the germline ends. Germline V gene data show CDR1 as SGDLS and CDR2 as YYNGEE. The length of the CDR3 is 15 residues. The chain's CDR3 is CASSMEQVLNTEAFF. DNA for the CDR3: TGTGCCAGCAGCATGGAACAGGTCCTGAACACTGAAGCTTTCTTT.

V is TRBV6-5 and J is TRBJ1-2; 7 bases fit TRBD1. The CDR3 consists of 14 residues. The trim removed 5 bases at V and 4 bases at J, leaving 7 bases unmatched. Germline CDR1 MNHEY, CDR2 SVGAGI. The CDR3 sequence: CASSLDRDGYGYTF. DNA of the CDR3: TGTGCCAGCAGTCTCGACAGGGACGGCTATGGCTACACCTTC.

This chain joins TRBV19 and TRBJ1-5, with D unresolved. The ends were cut back, 3 bases at V and 4 bases at J, with 7 bases in the middle. Germline-derived CDR1 and CDR2 are LNHDA and SQIVND (reference sequence). The CDR3 runs to 13 residues. CDR3: CASSIDGNQPQHF. CDR3 coding DNA: TGTGCCAGTAGTATTGACGGGAATCAGCCCCAGCATTTT.

The CDR3 nucleotides are TGTGCCAGCTCACAGGACGGGAGCCCCTACGAGCAGTACTTC. Translated, it gives CASSQDGSPYEQYF. This chain uses TRBV18 with TRBJ2-7; TRBD2 is a possible D gene (6 bases). Trimming took off 4 bases at V and 2 bases at J, with 12 bases between the two ends. Looked up from germline, CDR1 is KGHSH and CDR2 is LQKENI. The CDR3 is 14 amino acids.